The 9 T cell receptor beta chains given below trace back to one sample, sequenced in a study of T-cell reconstitution after alpha-beta-depleted transplantation in children. Researchers prepared the TCRbeta library using unique molecular identifiers, the study reports. Using its own MiXCR run on the PCR reads, TCRdb lists one record per CDR3 protein. Seen here are tens of thousands of distinct CDR3 sequences, 5% to 7% observed once, and the top ten hold about 7%. The source was PBMCs, mostly from graft donor cells, collected 180 days after TCRalphabeta/CD19-depleted stem cell transplant. These TCRs come from a male patient under 18 who had a stem cell transplant for acute myeloid leukemia, so the T cells may come from the graft donor.

Ten or more counts support this clonotype. The chain couples TRBV18 to TRBJ2-5, with unresolved D. Germline CDR1 reads KGHSH; CDR2 reads LQKENI. The CDR3 has 11 amino acids. Deletions cut 2 bases from V and 6 bases from J, with 4 bases between. The CDR3, as DNA: TGTGCCAGCTCACCAGAAAAGACCCAGTACTTC. Its protein is CASSPEKTQYF.

This clonotype was counted at least ten times. The V call is TRBV24-1, the J call TRBJ2-1, with D possibly matching TRBD2 (5 bases). Per germline, CDR1 KGHDR and CDR2 SFDVKD. The CDR3 sequence is 17 residues long. V was shortened by 0 bases and J by 0 bases, with 11 bases between the two germline ends. Written as DNA, the CDR3 is TGTGCCACCAGTGATTTGAGTGCGGGTATCTCCTACAATGAGCAGTTCTTC. Translation gives CATSDLSAGISYNEQFF.

This chain links TRBV4-2 with TRBJ2-1; the match to TRBD2 covers 10 bases. V shed 1 base, J shed 4 bases, and the junction held 10 bases outside the gene matches. This CDR3 has 18 amino acids. Germline-derived CDR1 and CDR2 are LGHNA and YNFKEQ. CDR3 region: CASSQVGGGSGRYNEQFF. CDR3 bases: TGTGCCAGCAGCCAAGTTGGGGGGGGTAGCGGGAGGTACAATGAGCAGTTCTTC.

The CDR3 protein is CASSKHGLAGDNEQFF. CDR3 sequence (DNA): TGTGCCTCCAGCAAACACGGACTAGCCGGGGACAATGAGCAGTTCTTC. This chain uses TRBV3-1 with TRBJ2-1; 8 positions agree with TRBD2. V lost 11 bases and J lost 5; bases outside the gene matches: 17. Germline V gene sequence: CDR1 LGHDT, CDR2 YNNKEL (reference sequence). This CDR3 has 16 residues.

This clonotype was found many times. The chain couples TRBV6-5 to TRBJ2-1, with D possibly TRBD1 on 5 matching bases. The CDR3 length is 13 residues. Trimming shortened V by 6 bases and J by 7 bases, and 13 bases separated the two germline ends. Germline CDR1 reads MNHEY; CDR2 reads SVGAGI. CDR3 DNA: TGTGCCAGCAGGGTCAGGGCGGCAAATGAGCAGTTCTTC. Protein sequence: CASRVRAANEQFF.

In this sample, this clonotype turned up many times. V usage is TRBV7-3 and J usage is TRBJ2-3; D is ambiguous. Trimming removed 5 bases at V and 2 bases at J, with 5 bases between. There are 12 residues in the CDR3. CDR1 is SGHTA, CDR2 FQGTGA, per germline. The CDR3 protein is CASSPPTDTQYF. CDR3 sequence (DNA): TGTGCCAGCAGCCCCCCCACAGATACGCAGTATTTT.

Ten or more counts support this clonotype. The V gene is TRBV7-9, the J gene TRBJ2-5; 8 positions match TRBD2. The CDR3 covers 16 residues. Per the germline V gene, CDR1 is SEHNR and CDR2 is FQNEAQ (reference sequence). Trimming removed 0 bases from V and 1 base from J; junction bases left unmatched: 4. The chain's CDR3 is CASSLAGGGPQETQYF. As DNA, the CDR3 is TGTGCCAGCAGCTTAGCCGGGGGGGGCCCCCAAGAGACCCAGTACTTC.

This clonotype was recorded at least ten times. The gene calls are TRBV6-5 and TRBJ1-2, with D possibly TRBD1 on 6 matching bases. V was clipped by 6 bases and J by 7 bases, with 21 bases between them. Per the germline V gene, CDR1 is MNHEY and CDR2 is SVGAGI. This CDR3 is built from 15 residues. The CDR3 DNA reads as TGTGCCAGCAGCTGGGGTCAGGGGAGTTACAGTGGCTACACCTTC. As protein: CASSWGQGSYSGYTF.

This clonotype was detected ten times or more. The rearrangement uses TRBV6-4 and TRBJ2-2; D unclear. Germline-derived CDR1 and CDR2 are MRHNA and SNTAGT. The CDR3 loop spans 19 amino acids. V lost 0 bases and J lost 3, with 20 bases in between. CDR3 in amino acids: CASSDSGFSNPADTGELFF. Here the CDR3 DNA reads TGTGCCAGCAGTGACTCCGGTTTTAGTAATCCTGCCGACACCGGGGAGCTGTTTTTT.